The 20 T cell receptor beta chains listed next were all sequenced from one sample in a study of blood T cell repertoires in COVID-19. TCRdb keeps only in-frame clones here, not all; method: immunoSEQ multiplex PCR. This sample has 35,000 to 50,000 clones; about 85% occur once, and the top ten carry around 15%. The specimen was peripheral blood. The receptors stem from a human donor in a cohort sampled during active COVID-19.

A few counts support this clone. The chain joins TRBV9 to TRBJ2-3; possible D gene TRBD2, 6 bases. The germline gives CDR1 SGDLS, CDR2 YYNGEE. Trimming shortened V by 3 bases and J by 6 bases, and 14 bases separated the two germline ends. This CDR3 region has 14 residues. As DNA, the CDR3 is TGTGCCAGCAGCGCCGCCGGGAGTCAGGATACGCAGTATTTT. It specifies CASSAAGSQDTQYF.

The chain combines TRBV7-3 with TRBJ1-3; TRBD1 aligns across 8 bases. Germline V gene lookup returns CDR1 SGHTA and CDR2 FQGTGA. Losses at the gene ends were 5 bases for V and 2 bases for J; bases not matched to a gene: 5. This CDR3 is 15 amino acids long. The CDR3 protein is CASSPRQGTGNTIYF. The CDR3 coding sequence is TGTGCCAGCAGCCCCCGACAGGGGACTGGAAACACCATATATTTT.

The J gene is TRBJ1-1, the V gene TRBV2, with D possibly matching TRBD1 (5 bases). The CDR3 covers 11 residues. Germline values: CDR1 SNHLY, CDR2 FYNNEI. V was shortened by 7 bases and J by 4 bases, with 7 bases between the two germline ends. CDR3 coding DNA: TGTGCCAGCAATAGGGGCACTGAAGCTTTCTTT. As protein: CASNRGTEAFF.

This rearrangement joins TRBV13 to TRBJ2-3; a weak D match, TRBD2 (6 bases). This CDR3 contains 16 residues. The germline V and J ends were trimmed by 5 bases and 4 bases, with 19 bases remaining between them. In germline, CDR1 is PRHDT, CDR2 FYEKMQ (reference sequence). CDR3 residues: CASSAQTRVGADTQYF. The CDR3 DNA follows: TGTGCCAGCAGCGCCCAGACTAGGGTAGGAGCAGATACGCAGTATTTT.

The gene calls are TRBV5-6 and TRBJ2-5; a possible D gene is TRBD1 (5 bases). Germline CDR1 SGHDT, CDR2 YYEEEE. V lost 0 bases to trimming and J lost 3 bases, with 6 bases between them. The CDR3 length is 13 residues. The CDR3 loop is CASSLGREETQYF. As DNA, the CDR3 is TGTGCCAGCAGCTTGGGCAGGGAAGAGACCCAGTACTTC.

A word on this clone: At the DNA level, this CDR3 is encoded by other sequences in the same sample as well. The chain employs TRBV9 and TRBJ2-5; 9 bases are shared with TRBD2. The CDR3 sequence is 14 residues long. The junction had 2 bases not matched to a gene; V was cut back by 0 bases and J by 5 bases. Per the germline V gene, CDR1 is SGDLS and CDR2 is YYNGEE. Written as DNA, the CDR3 is TGTGCCAGCAGCGTAGGCGGGGGGGCCGAGACCCAGTACTTC. The encoded protein is CASSVGGGAETQYF.

The genes are TRBV6-4 and TRBJ2-1, with 9 bases lining up with TRBD2. J lost 10 bases, V lost 2 bases, and 9 bases had no gene match. Germline CDR1 MRHNA, CDR2 SNTAGT. CDR3 length equals 15 residues. The CDR3 here is CASSDVAGGPREQFF. The CDR3 nucleotides read TGTGCCAGCAGTGACGTGGCGGGGGGGCCGCGCGAGCAGTTCTTC.

The rearrangement uses TRBV6-1 and TRBJ1-3; 10 bases fit TRBD1. Per germline, CDR1 MNHNS and CDR2 SASEGT. The CDR3 spans 16 residues. V was pared by 4 bases and J by 3 bases, with 6 bases of the junction left unmatched. CDR3 in amino acids: CASSAVTGGGGNTIYF. CDR3 nucleotides: TGTGCCAGCAGTGCGGTGACAGGGGGCGGTGGAAACACCATATATTTT.

This chain joins TRBV6-7 and TRBJ1-1; 8 bases match TRBD1. TRBV6-7 counts as an open reading frame of uncertain function. Trimming cost V 8 bases and J 4 bases; bases outside gene matches: 6. This CDR3 contains 13 residues. As DNA, the CDR3 is TGTGCCAGCCGGACAGGGAGCACCACTGAAGCTTTCTTT. Its translation is CASRTGSTTEAFF.

The chain recombines TRBV5-1 with TRBJ1-3; D might be TRBD1 (5 bases). Trimming removed 2 bases from V and 0 bases from J, with 9 bases in between. The germline V gene encodes CDR1 SGHRS and CDR2 YFSETQ. The CDR3 has 15 amino acids. The CDR3 nucleotides are TGCGCCAGCAGCTTTCAGGGTAACTCTGGAAACACCATATATTTT. It yields the protein CASSFQGNSGNTIYF.

V gene TRBV7-8 combines with J gene TRBJ1-5; maybe TRBD1 (5 bases). Germline assignment: CDR1 SGHVS and CDR2 FQNEAQ. V lost 1 base and J lost 7, with 14 bases in between. This CDR3 contains 15 residues. The chain's CDR3 is CASSLGVRGSQPQHF. Here the CDR3 DNA reads TGTGCCAGCAGCTTAGGGGTTAGGGGCAGCCAGCCCCAGCATTTT.

V usage is TRBV11-2 and J usage is TRBJ1-4, with 8 bases matching TRBD1. J gave up 8 bases and V 5 bases, and 7 bases lay outside the gene matches. The CDR3 is 14 amino acids. CDR1 is SGHAT and CDR2 is FQNNGV in the germline V gene. The CDR3 here is CASSIGQGGEKLFF. DNA of the CDR3: TGTGCCAGCAGCATAGGACAGGGAGGCGAAAAACTGTTTTTT.

The J gene is TRBJ2-7, the V gene TRBV5-4; TRBD1 is a possible D gene (6 bases). The germline gives CDR1 SGHNT, CDR2 YYREEE (reference sequence). The V and J ends lost 5 bases and 0 bases respectively, with 9 bases between them. This CDR3 has 13 amino acids. The CDR3 DNA is TGTGCCAGCAGGGGGGACAACTCCTACGAGCAGTACTTC. Translated, it gives CASRGDNSYEQYF.

The gene calls are TRBV6-5 and TRBJ2-5; possible D gene TRBD1, 7 bases. The germline V gene has CDR1 MNHEY and CDR2 SVGAGI. This CDR3 region has 13 residues. The ends were cut back, 10 bases at V and 5 bases at J, with 17 bases in the middle. CDR3 bases: TGTGCCACCAAGGCGACAGGGAGGGAGACCCAGTACTTC. The encoded protein is CATKATGRETQYF.

The chain uses TRBV6-5 and TRBJ2-1, with 16 bases matching TRBD2. The CDR3 sequence is 14 residues long. The junction had 0 bases not matched to a gene; V was cut back by 6 bases and J by 7 bases. Germline assignment: CDR1 MNHEY and CDR2 SVGAGI. CDR3 coding DNA: TGTGCCAGCAGGGGACTAGCGGGGGGGAATGAGCAGTTCTTC. Residues: CASRGLAGGNEQFF.

This clone has just one count. The V gene is TRBV19, the J gene TRBJ1-1; tentatively, D is TRBD1 (5 bases). Trimming took off 3 bases at V and 4 bases at J, with 18 bases between the two ends. Germline CDR1 and CDR2: LNHDA and SQIVND (reference sequence). The CDR3 spans 16 residues. This chain's CDR3 is CASSIAVVGGFTEAFF. The CDR3 region has the DNA TGTGCCAGTAGTATTGCCGTAGTGGGGGGGTTCACTGAAGCTTTCTTT.

The genes are TRBV3-1 (or the pseudogene TRBV3-2) and TRBJ2-2; 7 bases line up with TRBD2. Germline V CDR1 and CDR2: LGHDT, YNNKEL (reference sequence). The CDR3 contains 17 residues. Losses at the gene ends were 2 bases for V and 4 bases for J; bases not matched to a gene: 10. The CDR3 protein is CASSQRGGTRGTGELFF. Written as DNA, the CDR3 is TGTGCCAGCAGCCAACGCGGGGGAACTCGAGGCACCGGGGAGCTGTTTTTT.

The chain employs TRBV5-4 and TRBJ2-3; 10 bases agree with TRBD2. J lost 2 bases, V lost 4 bases, and 13 bases had no gene match. The germline V gene has CDR1 SGHNT and CDR2 YYREEE (reference sequence). The CDR3 runs to 18 residues. The CDR3 sequence: CASSMEFGSGGSTDTQYF. The CDR3 region has the DNA TGTGCCAGCAGCATGGAGTTTGGTAGCGGGGGGTCCACAGATACGCAGTATTTT.

V usage is TRBV6-6 and J usage is TRBJ2-3; TRBD1 agrees at 7 bases. The junction had 10 bases not matched to a gene; V was cut back by 6 bases and J by 4 bases. Germline CDR1 is MNHNY and CDR2 is SVGAGI (reference sequence). The CDR3 totals 15 residues. The CDR3 nucleotides are TGTGCCAGCAGCACCGGGACAGTGCTACCAGATACGCAGTATTTT. Translation gives CASSTGTVLPDTQYF.

The gene calls are TRBV4-2 and TRBJ2-7; the match to TRBD2 covers 10 bases. The trim removed 3 bases at V and 1 base at J, leaving 9 bases unmatched. Germline loops: CDR1 LGHNA, CDR2 YNFKEQ. The CDR3 covers 17 residues. The CDR3 loop is CASSQLASGGQSYEQYF. The CDR3 nucleotides are TGTGCCAGCAGCCAGTTGGCTAGCGGGGGCCAATCCTACGAGCAGTACTTC.